Listed here is a single TCR beta chain. Its antigen is still unknown. The data derive from a study of CXCR3-negative and CXCR3-positive naive CD8 T cells. Study observations and caveats: Much lower diversity was found in memory CD8+ cells, while both naive subsets had comparably high diversity. Naive subsets expressed similar surface CD5; TRB CDR3 features served to infer TCR strength. TRB CDR3s of CXCR3-positive naive cells were more hydrophobic than those of CXCR3-negative naive cells.

Libraries of TRB cDNA were made by 5' RACE and carried UMIs. TCRdb reanalyzed the 5' RACE reads, giving one entry per CDR3 protein sequence and no DNA. The listing contains some 150,000 distinct CDR3 sequences. The CDR3 consists of 18 residues. Germline assignment: CDR1 GTSNPN and CDR2 SVGIG (reference sequence). Investigators sorted each CD8+ T cell subset in triplicate, taking over 250,000 cells each time. Definition of naive CD8+ T cells rested on a CD45RO-CCR7+CD27+CD95- profile. The J gene is TRBJ2-7, the V gene TRBV30; no DNA is available, so the TRBD2 call from TCRdb remains unchecked. Sequenced material: naive CXCR3+ CD8+ T cells from blood. The subset here: CD45RO-CCR7+CD27+CD95- naive CD8+ T cells expressing CXCR3 (TNR3+). The sequence came from a human donor in good health. Some clones in this sample may be carry-over from other donors' samples. This CDR3 reads CAWSVPFLGTSESYEQYF.